This T cell receptor beta chain is from a study of identical twins. Whole-study results and caveats: While abundant cord blood beta clonotypes carried fewer insertions, memory repertoires showed no such pattern.

TCRdb analysed the 5' RACE reads with MiXCR anew, one entry per CDR3 protein. The sample shows 420,000 or so distinct CDR3 sequences, around 18% of them seen only once. This clonotype was recorded at least ten times. Its specificity is unknown. Germline CDR1 reads SQVTM; CDR2 reads ANQGSEA. Trimming removed 2 bases from V and 4 bases from J, with 15 bases in between. There are 14 residues in the CDR3. This sequence originates from a man between 50 and 59 years old in good health. The source material was naive T cells sorted from blood. This chain joins TRBV29-1 and TRBJ2-7; D call uncertain. Here the CDR3 DNA reads TGCAGCGTTGAATTAGAGGCGCGGTCATACGAGCAGTACTTC. Translation gives CSVELEARSYEQYF.